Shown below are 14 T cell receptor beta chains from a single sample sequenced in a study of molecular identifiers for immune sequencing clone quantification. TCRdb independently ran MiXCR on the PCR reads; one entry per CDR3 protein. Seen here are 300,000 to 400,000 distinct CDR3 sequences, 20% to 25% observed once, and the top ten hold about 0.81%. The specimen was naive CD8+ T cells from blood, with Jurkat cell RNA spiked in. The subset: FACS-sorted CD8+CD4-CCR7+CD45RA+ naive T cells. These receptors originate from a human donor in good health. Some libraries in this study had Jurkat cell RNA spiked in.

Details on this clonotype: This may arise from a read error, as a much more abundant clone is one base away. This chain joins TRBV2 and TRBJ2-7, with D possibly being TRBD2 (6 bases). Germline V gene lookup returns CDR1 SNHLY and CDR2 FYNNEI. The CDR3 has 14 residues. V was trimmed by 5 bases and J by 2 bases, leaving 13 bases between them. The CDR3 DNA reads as TGTGCCAGCAGTAAAGGCCCGGGGGCCTACGAGCAGTACTTC. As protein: CASSKGPGAYEQYF. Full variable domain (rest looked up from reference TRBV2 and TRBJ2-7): EPEVTQTPSHQVTQMGQEVILRCVPISNHLYFYWYRQILGQKVEFLVSFYNNEISEKSEIFDDQFSVERPDGSNFTLKIRSTKLEDSAMYFCASSKGPGAYEQYFGPGTRLTVT.

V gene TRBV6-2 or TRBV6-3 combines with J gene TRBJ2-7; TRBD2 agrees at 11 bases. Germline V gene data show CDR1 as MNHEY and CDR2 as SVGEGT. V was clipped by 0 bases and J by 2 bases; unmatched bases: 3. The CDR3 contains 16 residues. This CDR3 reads CASSYSKLAGAYEQYF. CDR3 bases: TGTGCCAGCAGTTACTCGAAACTAGCGGGAGCCTACGAGCAGTACTTC.

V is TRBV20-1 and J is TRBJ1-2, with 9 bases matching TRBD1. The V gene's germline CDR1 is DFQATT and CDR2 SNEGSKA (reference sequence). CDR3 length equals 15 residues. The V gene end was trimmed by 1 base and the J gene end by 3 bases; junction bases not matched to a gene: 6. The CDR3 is CSARGGTGSDYGYTF. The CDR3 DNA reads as TGCAGTGCTAGAGGAGGGACAGGGAGCGACTATGGCTACACCTTC.

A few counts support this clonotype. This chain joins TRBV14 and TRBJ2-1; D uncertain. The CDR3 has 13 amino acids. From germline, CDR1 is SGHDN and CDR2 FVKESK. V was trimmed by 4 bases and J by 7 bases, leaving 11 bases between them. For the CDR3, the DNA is TGTGCCAGCAGCCCCGACCTGTGGAATGAGCAGTTCTTC. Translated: CASSPDLWNEQFF.

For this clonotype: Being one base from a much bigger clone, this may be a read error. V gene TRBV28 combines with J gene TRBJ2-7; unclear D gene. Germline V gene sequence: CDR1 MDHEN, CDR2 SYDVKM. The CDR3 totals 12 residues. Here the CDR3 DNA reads TGTGCCAGTGCAAGGAGCTCCTACGAGCAGTGCTTC. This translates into CASARSSYEQCF.

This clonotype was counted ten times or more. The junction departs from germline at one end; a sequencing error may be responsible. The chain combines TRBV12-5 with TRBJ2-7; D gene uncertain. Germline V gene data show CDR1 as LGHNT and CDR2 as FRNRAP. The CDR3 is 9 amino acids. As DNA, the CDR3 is TGTGCTAGTGGTTGGCCCCCCCACTTC. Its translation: CASGWPPHF.

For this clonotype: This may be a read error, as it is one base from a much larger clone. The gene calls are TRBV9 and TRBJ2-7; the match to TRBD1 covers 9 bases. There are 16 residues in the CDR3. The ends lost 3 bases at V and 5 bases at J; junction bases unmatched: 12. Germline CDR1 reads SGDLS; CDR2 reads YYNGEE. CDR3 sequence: CASSGTRTGEKDEQYF. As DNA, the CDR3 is TGTGCCAGCAGCGGCACCAGGACAGGGGAAAAGGACGAGCAGTACTTC.

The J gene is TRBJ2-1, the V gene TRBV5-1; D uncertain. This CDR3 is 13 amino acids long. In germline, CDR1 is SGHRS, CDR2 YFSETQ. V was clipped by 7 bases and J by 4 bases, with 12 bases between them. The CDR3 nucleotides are TGCGCCAGCTATGGGATCGGGTACAATGAGCAGTTCTTC. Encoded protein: CASYGIGYNEQFF.

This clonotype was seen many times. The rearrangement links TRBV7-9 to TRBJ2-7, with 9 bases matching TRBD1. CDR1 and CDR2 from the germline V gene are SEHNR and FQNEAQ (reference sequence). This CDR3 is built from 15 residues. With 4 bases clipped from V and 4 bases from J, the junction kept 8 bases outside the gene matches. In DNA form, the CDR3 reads TGTGCCAGCAGCTCCACCAGACAGGGGGTATACGAGCAGTACTTC. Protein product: CASSSTRQGVYEQYF.

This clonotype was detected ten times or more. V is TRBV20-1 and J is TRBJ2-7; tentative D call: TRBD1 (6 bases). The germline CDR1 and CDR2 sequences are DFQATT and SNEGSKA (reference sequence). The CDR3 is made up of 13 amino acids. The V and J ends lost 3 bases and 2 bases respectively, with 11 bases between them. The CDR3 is CSASWTATYEQYF. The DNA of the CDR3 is TGCAGTGCTAGTTGGACAGCCACCTACGAGCAGTACTTC.

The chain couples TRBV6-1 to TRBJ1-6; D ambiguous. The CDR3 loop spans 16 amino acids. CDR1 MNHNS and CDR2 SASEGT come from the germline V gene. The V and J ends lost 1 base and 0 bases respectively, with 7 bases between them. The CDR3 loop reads CASSEGRGSYNSPLHF. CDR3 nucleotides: TGTGCCAGCAGTGAAGGACGGGGCTCCTATAATTCACCCCTCCACTTT.

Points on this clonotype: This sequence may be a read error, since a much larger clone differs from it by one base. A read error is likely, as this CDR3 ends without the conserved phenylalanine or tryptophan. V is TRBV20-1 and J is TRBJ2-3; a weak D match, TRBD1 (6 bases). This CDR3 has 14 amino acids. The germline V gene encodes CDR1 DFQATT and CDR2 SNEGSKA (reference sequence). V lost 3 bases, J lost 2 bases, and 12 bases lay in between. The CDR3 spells CSARMGAYTDTQYS. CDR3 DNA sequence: TGCAGTGCTAGGATGGGGGCCTACACAGATACGCAGTATTCT.

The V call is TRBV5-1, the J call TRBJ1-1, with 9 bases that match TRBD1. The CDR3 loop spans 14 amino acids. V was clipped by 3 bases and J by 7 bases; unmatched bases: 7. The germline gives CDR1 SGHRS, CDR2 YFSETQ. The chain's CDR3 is CASSWADRGDEAFF. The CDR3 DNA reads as TGCGCCAGCAGCTGGGCGGACAGGGGAGATGAAGCTTTCTTT.

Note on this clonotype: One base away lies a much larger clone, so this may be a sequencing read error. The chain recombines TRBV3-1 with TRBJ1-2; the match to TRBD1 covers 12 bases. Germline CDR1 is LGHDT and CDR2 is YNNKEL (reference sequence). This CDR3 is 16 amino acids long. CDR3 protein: CASSPHYRDRGPGYAF. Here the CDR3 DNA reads TGTGCCAGCAGCCCGCACTACCGGGACAGGGGGCCTGGCTACGCCTTC.